These T cell receptor beta chains were read from a single sample in a study of neurological immune-mediated disorders. TCRdb re-analysed the 5' RACE reads in MiXCR, keeping a single row per CDR3 protein. The sample has about 55,000 distinct CDR3 sequences, approximately 3.6% seen once. The sequencing input was CD4+ T cells from blood. Every receptor here comes from a middle-aged woman with multiple sclerosis. The CDR3 runs from the conserved cysteine through the conserved F or W. The D gene is left open where the match is weak. Clone size, where shown, is once, few, many, or a class for clones that have expanded.

D gene	V gene	clone size	J gene	CDR3 protein	CDR3 DNA
TRBD2	TRBV29-1	many	TRBJ2-3	CSVEASGGLDTQYF	TGCAGCGTTGAGGCTAGCGGGGGTCTAGATACGCAGTATTTT
-	TRBV7-9	many	TRBJ2-6	CASESGTSGANVLTF	TGTGCCAGCGAATCCGGGACTTCTGGGGCCAACGTCCTGACTTTC
-	TRBV7-9	many	TRBJ2-5	CAISSVETQYF	TGTGCCATATCTTCGGTGGAGACCCAGTACTTC
TRBD1	TRBV18	many	TRBJ2-1	CASSPDRAAYNEQFF	TGTGCCAGCTCACCGGACAGGGCTGCCTACAATGAGCAGTTCTTC
TRBD2	TRBV3-1	many	TRBJ2-3	CASRVSFSTGLAYTDTQYF	TGTGCCAGCAGAGTCTCGTTTTCTACCGGACTAGCCTACACAGATACGCAGTATTTT
TRBD2	TRBV20-1	many	TRBJ2-7	CSARDPRGGLYEQYF	TGCAGTGCTAGAGATCCACGGGGGGGGCTCTACGAGCAGTACTTC
-	TRBV10-3	many	TRBJ1-2	CAISEPSRRLYGYTF	TGTGCCATCAGTGAACCGAGCAGGCGACTCTATGGCTACACCTTC
-	TRBV5-1	many	TRBJ1-5	CASSPTPGQFSNQPQHF	TGCGCCAGCAGCCCCACACCCGGACAGTTCAGCAATCAGCCCCAGCATTTT
-	TRBV10-3	many	TRBJ1-3	CAISDLGQSNTIYF	TGTGCCATCAGTGACCTCGGACAGTCAAACACCATATATTTT
-	TRBV10-2	many	TRBJ2-4	CASSESLAKNIQYF	TGCGCCAGCAGTGAGTCACTAGCCAAAAACATTCAGTACTTC
-	TRBV29-1	many	TRBJ1-2	CSVEGPVETGGYTF	TGCAGCGTCGAAGGGCCAGTCGAGACGGGGGGCTACACCTTC
-	TRBV6-2/TRBV6-3	many	TRBJ2-3	CASSYPHKATAADTQYF	TGTGCCAGCAGTTACCCCCACAAAGCAACCGCGGCAGATACGCAGTATTTT
-	TRBV5-1	few	TRBJ1-2	CASSLAGDNYGYTF	TGCGCCAGCAGCTTGGCAGGGGATAACTATGGCTACACCTTC
-	TRBV15	many	TRBJ2-3	CATSVSDTQYF	TGTGCCACCAGCGTCTCCGATACGCAGTATTTT
TRBD1	TRBV3-1	-	TRBJ1-2	CASSTGQLNYGYTF	TGTGCCAGCAGTACGGGACAGTTAAACTATGGCTACACCTTC
TRBD1	TRBV12-5	many	TRBJ1-1	CASAPGDRGRNTEAFF	TGTGCTAGTGCCCCGGGGGACAGGGGAAGGAACACTGAAGCTTTCTTT
-	TRBV4-1	many	TRBJ2-1	CASSRPYIDEQFF	TGCGCCAGCAGTCGTCCTTACATCGATGAGCAGTTCTTC
-	TRBV4-1	many	TRBJ2-3	CASSPGGLRADTQYF	TGCGCCAGCAGTCCTGGGGGGCTCCGAGCAGATACGCAGTATTTT
TRBD1	TRBV5-1	many	TRBJ1-1	CASSPRTGAEAFF	TGCGCCAGCAGCCCCCGGACAGGGGCTGAAGCTTTCTTT
TRBD2	TRBV28	-	TRBJ2-7	CASSGSGGVGEQYF	TGTGCCAGCAGTGGAAGCGGGGGGGTAGGCGAGCAGTACTTC
TRBD1	TRBV27	few	TRBJ1-5	CASSSLTGGNQPQHF	TGTGCCAGCAGTTCCTTGACAGGGGGCAATCAGCCCCAGCATTTT
TRBD2	TRBV29-1	many	TRBJ2-5	CSVTSGGAETQYF	TGCAGCGTTACTAGCGGGGGGGCAGAGACCCAGTACTTC
TRBD1	TRBV5-1	many	TRBJ2-1	CASNSRGTGANEQFF	TGCGCCAGCAACTCAAGGGGGACAGGGGCCAATGAGCAGTTCTTC
-	TRBV5-1	many	TRBJ1-2	CASSLDASIYTF	TGCGCCAGCAGCTTAGACGCGTCTATCTACACCTTC
TRBD1	TRBV20-1	many	TRBJ1-3	CSARTGAGNTIYF	TGCAGTGCTCGAACAGGGGCTGGAAACACCATATATTTT
-	TRBV6-5	many	TRBJ1-2	CASSQGYSYGYTF	TGTGCCAGCAGTCAGGGGTATAGCTATGGCTACACCTTC
TRBD2	TRBV29-1	many	TRBJ2-1	CSVEPTSAQFF	TGCAGCGTTGAACCTACTAGCGCGCAGTTCTTC
-	TRBV5-1	many	TRBJ2-3	CASSSPNREDTQYF	TGCGCCAGCAGCTCCCCCAACAGGGAGGATACGCAGTATTTT
-	TRBV3-1	many	TRBJ2-3	CASSHRVRGAQYF	TGTGCCAGCAGTCACAGGGTCCGGGGGGCGCAGTATTTT
-	TRBV12-3/TRBV12-4	many	TRBJ1-1	CATARDETEAFF	TGTGCCACCGCGAGGGACGAAACTGAAGCTTTCTTT
TRBD1	TRBV6-6	many	TRBJ1-5	CASADRGNNQPQHF	TGTGCCAGCGCGGACAGGGGGAACAATCAGCCCCAGCATTTT
TRBD2	TRBV6-5	many	TRBJ2-1	CASSWDGGGSEQFF	TGTGCCAGCAGTTGGGACGGGGGGGGTAGTGAGCAGTTCTTC
-	TRBV5-1	many	TRBJ1-5	CASSRTGGDDQPQHF	TGCGCCAGCAGTCGGACGGGGGGGGATGATCAGCCCCAGCATTTT
-	TRBV5-1	few	TRBJ2-7	CASSLLGAGSYEQYF	TGCGCCAGCAGCTTGTTGGGGGCCGGTTCCTACGAGCAGTACTTC
TRBD2	TRBV5-1	many	TRBJ2-1	CASSSFSGGPSVPFF	TGCGCCAGCAGCTCCTTCAGCGGGGGCCCATCCGTTCCGTTCTTC
TRBD1	TRBV7-2	many	TRBJ1-6	CASSRQGRRAWLPLHF	TGTGCCAGCAGCCGACAGGGGCGCAGGGCTTGGCTACCCCTCCACTTT
-	TRBV5-1	many	TRBJ1-1	CASSLYGSNTEAFF	TGCGCCAGCAGCTTGTACGGATCGAACACTGAAGCTTTCTTT
TRBD1	TRBV6-5	many	TRBJ1-1	CASSGDTGGTEAFF	TGTGCCAGCAGTGGTGATACAGGGGGCACTGAAGCTTTCTTT
-	TRBV6-1	many	TRBJ2-2	CASSVSITGELFF	TGTGCCAGCAGTGTGTCAATAACGGGGGAGCTGTTTTTT
TRBD1	TRBV5-1	many	TRBJ2-5	CASSLNPGGNQETQYF	TGCGCCAGCAGCTTGAATCCAGGGGGTAACCAAGAGACCCAGTACTTC
TRBD2	TRBV4-2	many	TRBJ2-7	CASSQAGLAGGLGYEQYF	TGTGCCAGCAGCCAGGCTGGACTAGCGGGGGGCCTGGGATACGAGCAGTACTTC
-	TRBV5-1	many	TRBJ1-1	CASSLGGVNTEAFF	TGCGCCAGCAGCTTGGGGGGGGTGAACACTGAAGCTTTCTTT
-	TRBV5-5	-	TRBJ1-1	CASSLGYGQLNTEAFF	TGTGCCAGCAGCCTGGGGTATGGGCAGCTTAACACTGAAGCTTTCTTT
-	TRBV20-1	many	TRBJ1-1	CSASQGLSLNTEAFF	TGCAGTGCTAGTCAGGGCCTATCCCTAAACACTGAAGCTTTCTTT
TRBD1	TRBV5-5	many	TRBJ2-7	CASSLTGDTYEQYF	TGTGCCAGCAGCCTGACAGGGGATACGTACGAGCAGTACTTC
-	TRBV29-1	many	TRBJ1-1	CSVREGGVNTEAFF	TGCAGCGTTCGCGAGGGAGGAGTCAACACTGAAGCTTTCTTT
-	TRBV29-1	many	TRBJ1-2	CSAGRGGSANYGYTF	TGCAGCGCCGGAAGGGGGGGTTCGGCTAACTATGGCTACACCTTC